This T cell receptor (beta chain) derives from a study of human T cells and chemical hapten exposure. On the study more broadly: How much TCR each sample yielded varied, mostly because pooled library volumes differed slightly.

The study, taken as a whole, reports: TCRs at a frequency above 1 in 1000 stayed unchanged with DPC sensitization.

Total RNA was isolated from whole blood that had not been fractionated. This CDR3 region has 11 residues. Between the trimmed V and J ends, which lost 7 bases and 3 bases, there was a span of 6 bases. Germline V gives CDR1 MNHNY, CDR2 SVGAGI (reference sequence). Individual cDNA molecules had unique molecular identifiers attached to them by the library. Original processing notes: Counting gave a median of around 100,000 TCRs per sample, with values ranging from about 23,224 to 700,000. TCRdb processed the reads anew with MiXCR; each CDR3 protein has one entry. These V and J calls are TCRdb output, not the study's own analysis. The repertoire holds more than 100,000 distinct CDR3 sequences, with over 7% as singletons. This clonotype was picked up a small number of times. Its antigen is as yet unknown.

The V gene is TRBV6-6, the J gene TRBJ1-1; D is ambiguous. The origin of this receptor is a human donor in good health. Some clones in this sample may be carry-over from other donors' samples. The sample was whole blood. Here the CDR3 reads CASKKDTEAFF. The CDR3 DNA reads TGTGCCAGCAAGAAAGACACTGAAGCTTTCTTT.